This entry lists 17 T cell receptor beta chains sequenced from one sample in a study of T-cell reconstitution after alpha-beta-depleted transplantation in children. The TCRbeta library incorporated unique molecular identifiers. MiXCR, run by TCRdb on the PCR reads, gives a single entry per CDR3 protein. This sample carries 750,000 to 950,000 distinct CDR3 sequences, approximately 15% of them seen once, and the ten largest clones take around 4.5%. The sequencing used PBMCs, mostly from graft donor cells, collected 360 days after TCRalphabeta/CD19-depleted stem cell transplant. The receptor set was obtained from a male patient between 10 and 17 years old who had a stem cell transplant for acute lymphoblastic leukemia, so the T cells may come from the graft donor.

This clonotype has just a few counts. The chain links TRBV4-1 to TRBJ2-7; D is perhaps TRBD2 (5 bases). This CDR3 is built from 15 residues. CDR1 is MGHRA, CDR2 YSYEKL, per germline. Between the trimmed V and J ends, which lost 0 bases and 6 bases, there was a span of 15 bases. The CDR3 coding sequence is TGCGCCAGCAGCCAAGATGAGGGAGACCCCCTCGAGCAGTACTTC. Translating gives CASSQDEGDPLEQYF.

The chain links TRBV23-1 to TRBJ2-7, with 7 bases fitting TRBD1. TRBV23-1 belongs to the ORF category, with a function that is uncertain. With 8 bases clipped from V and 3 bases from J, the junction kept 10 bases outside the gene matches. The CDR3 consists of 14 residues. The CDR3 sequence: CASPPCNRGYEQYF. CDR3 DNA: TGCGCCAGCCCTCCCTGCAACAGGGGCTACGAGCAGTACTTC.

The J gene is TRBJ2-7, the V gene TRBV7-2; D not certain. Trimming left V 7 bases short and J 6 bases short, with 16 bases between. The length of the CDR3 is 13 residues. In germline, CDR1 is SGHTA, CDR2 FQGNSA. CDR3 DNA sequence: TGTGCCAGCATCCTCTTAGATATCGGCGAGCAGTACTTC. It specifies CASILLDIGEQYF.

This clonotype was detected a few times. The chain combines TRBV20-1 with TRBJ2-7; D might be TRBD1 (6 bases). Germline V lookup: CDR1 DFQATT, CDR2 SNEGSKA (reference sequence). There are 14 residues in the CDR3. Trimming removed 0 bases at V and 2 bases at J, with 11 bases between. The CDR3 sequence: CSARDWGPTYEQYF. The CDR3 nucleotides read TGCAGTGCTAGAGATTGGGGGCCCACCTACGAGCAGTACTTC.

This clonotype came up a few times. The J gene is TRBJ2-1, the V gene TRBV24-1; TRBD2 matches at 10 bases. The CDR3 consists of 16 residues. Germline V gives CDR1 KGHDR, CDR2 SFDVKD. The ends lost 5 bases at V and 13 bases at J; junction bases unmatched: 16. The DNA for the CDR3 is TGTGCCACCAGTGGGGGGGCAAAGCGGGAGGGCATTGAACAGTTCTTC. Protein product: CATSGGAKREGIEQFF.

The rearrangement uses TRBV5-1 and TRBJ2-4, with 10 bases aligning to TRBD1. The CDR3 spans 17 residues. CDR1 and CDR2 (germline): SGHRS, YFSETQ. With 2 bases clipped from V and 0 bases from J, the junction kept 5 bases outside the gene matches. CDR3: CASSLPGQGLAKNIQYF. CDR3 DNA: TGCGCCAGCAGCTTACCGGGACAGGGGTTAGCCAAAAACATTCAGTACTTC.

This clonotype has only a few counts. J is TRBJ2-2 and V is TRBV6-5; D may be TRBD2 (5 bases). CDR1 and CDR2 from the germline V gene are MNHEY and SVGAGI. Trimming removed 1 base from V and 6 bases from J, with 6 bases in between. This CDR3 has 13 residues. In nucleotides, the CDR3 is TGTGCCAGCAGTTACTGGGGAGCCGGGGAGCTGTTTTTT. As protein: CASSYWGAGELFF.

This clonotype appeared a few times. The J gene is TRBJ1-3, the V gene TRBV12-3 or TRBV12-4; 8 bases are shared with TRBD1. CDR3 length: 20 residues. V shed 7 bases and J 0 bases; nucleotides not matched to a gene: 20. The CDR3 spells CASTVKRLGSGQGSGNTIYF. DNA for the CDR3: TGTGCCAGCACGGTCAAGCGGTTAGGATCCGGACAGGGCTCTGGAAACACCATATATTTT.

This clonotype was counted between two and nine times. The chain carries TRBV7-2 and TRBJ1-1, with D possibly TRBD1 on 6 matching bases. V lost 4 bases, J lost 1 base, and 19 bases lay in between. The germline V gene has CDR1 SGHTA and CDR2 FQGNSA. This CDR3 comprises 17 residues. In nucleotides, the CDR3 is TGTGCCAGCAGCTCGATAAGGACAAAGGGGGGGAACACTGAAGCTTTCTTT. It encodes CASSSIRTKGGNTEAFF.

This chain uses TRBV7-3 with TRBJ2-4; TRBD1 is a possible D gene (6 bases). The CDR3 is 17 residues long. V lost 5 bases and J 0 bases, leaving 17 bases between the germline ends. Germline V gene sequence: CDR1 SGHTA, CDR2 FQGTGA. CDR3 in DNA: TGTGCCAGCAGCCCCGGGACATACCCTCTAGCCAAAAACATTCAGTACTTC. Protein: CASSPGTYPLAKNIQYF. Supplemented by reference TRBV7-3 and TRBJ2-4, the full variable domain reads GAGVSQTPSNKVTEKGKYVELRCDPISGHTALYWYRQSLGQGPEFLIYFQGTGAADDSGLPNDRFFAVRPEGSVSTLKIQRTERGDSAVYLCASSPGTYPLAKNIQYFGAGTRLSVL.

Only a few counts were recorded for this clonotype. Sequence at one end of the junction differs from germline and may be a read error. The chain carries TRBV19 and TRBJ1-1; D is uncertain. Germline V gene lookup returns CDR1 LNHDA and CDR2 SQIVND (reference sequence). This CDR3 spans 15 amino acids. This chain's CDR3 is CASSIIRRGNPEAFF. CDR3 DNA: TGTGCCAGTAGTATCATCCGGCGAGGGAACCCTGAAGCTTTCTTT.

This clonotype was observed a handful of times. The gene calls are TRBV29-1 and TRBJ2-6; unclear D gene. The CDR3 is made up of 11 amino acids. Germline-derived CDR1 and CDR2 are SQVTM and ANQGSEA. V dropped 6 bases and J dropped 6 bases, with 6 bases sitting between them. In DNA form, the CDR3 reads TGCAGCGTCCCCCAGGCCAACGTCCTGACTTTC. It codes for CSVPQANVLTF.

V is TRBV7-2 and J is TRBJ2-1; TRBD2 aligns across 8 bases. The CDR3 extends over 16 amino acids. Germline V gene lookup returns CDR1 SGHTA and CDR2 FQGNSA. Germline trimming cut 2 bases from V and 6 bases from J; bases unmatched to any gene: 9. CDR3 protein: CASSLHGLAGFNEQFF. Written as DNA, the CDR3 is TGTGCCAGCAGCTTACATGGGCTAGCGGGTTTCAATGAGCAGTTCTTC.

Only a few counts were recorded for this clonotype. The rearrangement links TRBV7-2 to TRBJ2-1; D may be TRBD1 (5 bases). The CDR3 is made up of 13 amino acids. Germline V gene lookup returns CDR1 SGHTA and CDR2 FQGNSA. Trimming removed 3 bases from V and 10 bases from J, with 13 bases in between. DNA for the CDR3: TGTGCCAGCAGCTTCGACAGTCGTATAGAGCAGTTCTTC. It specifies CASSFDSRIEQFF.

This clonotype appeared a few times. The chain carries TRBV5-1 and TRBJ2-1; 11 bases are shared with TRBD2. The CDR3 has 15 residues. V was clipped by 4 bases and J by 3 bases; unmatched bases: 3. The germline CDR1 and CDR2 sequences are SGHRS and YFSETQ. CDR3 in DNA: TGCGCCAGCAGCGCGGGACTAGCGGACTACAATGAGCAGTTCTTC. Translated, it gives CASSAGLADYNEQFF. Drawing the rest from reference TRBV5-1 and TRBJ2-1, the complete variable domain is KAGVTQTPRYLIKTRGQQVTLSCSPISGHRSVSWYQQTPGQGLQFLFEYFSETQRNKGNFPGRFSGRQFSNSRSEMNVSTLELGDSALYLCASSAGLADYNEQFFGPGTRLTVL.

This clonotype showed up just a few times. This chain joins TRBV18 and TRBJ2-3, with a weak D call TRBD2 (6 bases). V was shortened by 7 bases and J by 6 bases, with 14 bases between the two germline ends. Per germline, CDR1 KGHSH and CDR2 LQKENI. This CDR3 contains 13 residues. The CDR3 coding sequence is TGTGCCAGCTTCCGGGGGAGCGGGGATACGCAGTATTTT. Translating gives CASFRGSGDTQYF.

Ten or more counts support this clonotype. The V and J genes are TRBV24-1 and TRBJ1-1; 9 bases line up with TRBD1. The germline V gene encodes CDR1 KGHDR and CDR2 SFDVKD. The CDR3 runs to 16 residues. J lost 0 bases, V lost 4 bases, and 5 bases had no gene match. This chain's CDR3 is CATSDSGTGLNTEAFF. DNA of the CDR3: TGTGCCACCAGTGACTCCGGGACAGGGTTGAACACTGAAGCTTTCTTT.